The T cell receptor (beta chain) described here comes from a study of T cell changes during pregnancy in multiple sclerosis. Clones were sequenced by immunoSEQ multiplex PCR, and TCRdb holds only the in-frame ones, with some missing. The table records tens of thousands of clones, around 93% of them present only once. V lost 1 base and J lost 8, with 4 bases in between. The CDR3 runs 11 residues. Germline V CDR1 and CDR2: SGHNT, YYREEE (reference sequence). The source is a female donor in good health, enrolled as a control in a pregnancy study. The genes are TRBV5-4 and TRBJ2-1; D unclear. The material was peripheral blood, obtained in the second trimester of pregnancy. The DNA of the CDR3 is TGTGCCAGCAGCTTGATCGATGAGCAGTTCTTC. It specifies CASSLIDEQFF.